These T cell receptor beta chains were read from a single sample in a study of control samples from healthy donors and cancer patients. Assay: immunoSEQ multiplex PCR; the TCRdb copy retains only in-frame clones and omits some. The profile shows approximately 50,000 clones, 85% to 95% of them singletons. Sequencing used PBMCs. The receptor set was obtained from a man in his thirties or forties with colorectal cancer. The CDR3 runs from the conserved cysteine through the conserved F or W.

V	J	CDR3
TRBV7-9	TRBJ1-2	CASSPAETNYGYTF
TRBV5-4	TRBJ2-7	CASSWGQGGVYEQYF
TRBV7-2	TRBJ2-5	CASSFSGTGGQETQYF
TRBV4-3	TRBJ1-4	CASSPGGGLMDEKLFF
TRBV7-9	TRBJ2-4	CASSLEGASGAKNIQYF
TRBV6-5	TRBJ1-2	CASSSGTAGYTF
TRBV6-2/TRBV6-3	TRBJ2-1	CASSPTLAGGIDEQFF
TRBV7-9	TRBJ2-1	CASSLGQPEQFF
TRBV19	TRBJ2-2	CASSRTVNTGELFF
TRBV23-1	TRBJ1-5	CASIHHIIPSTYQPQHF
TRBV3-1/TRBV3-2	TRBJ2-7	CASSQNLDTSYEQYF
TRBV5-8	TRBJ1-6	CASSFWTGESPLHF
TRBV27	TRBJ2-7	CASSLSGASGGWIYEQYF
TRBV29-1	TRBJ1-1	CSVANTEAFF
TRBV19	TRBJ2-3	CASSSGTGVPDTQYF
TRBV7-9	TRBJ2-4	CASSLGVGTGYF
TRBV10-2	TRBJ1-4	CASRDSTVGEKLFF
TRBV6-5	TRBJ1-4	CASSLGQGLELFF
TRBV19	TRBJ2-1	CASRDRGQSEQFF
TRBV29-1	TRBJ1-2	CSATSTGARYGYTF
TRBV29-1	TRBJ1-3	CSVEEGFSGNTIYF
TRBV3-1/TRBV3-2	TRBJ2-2	CASSRGTGGQTGELFF
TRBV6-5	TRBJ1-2	CASSYSAGTAYGYTF
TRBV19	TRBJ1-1	CASSISRDTEAFF
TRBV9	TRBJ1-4	CASSVAGNNEKLFF
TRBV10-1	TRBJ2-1	CASSEGGVGNEQFF
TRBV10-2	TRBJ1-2	CASSETGFNYGYTF
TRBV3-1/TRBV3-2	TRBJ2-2	CASSQDRTNTGELFF
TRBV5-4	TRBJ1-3	CASSYDRGDTIYF
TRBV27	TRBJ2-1	CASSFREDSGGFWSSYNEQFF
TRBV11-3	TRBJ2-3	CASSLERRDTQYF
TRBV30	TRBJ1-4	CASSRTSRGNEKLFF
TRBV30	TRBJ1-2	CAWRSDRGNGYTF
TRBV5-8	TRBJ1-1	CASSKPGVHNTEAFF
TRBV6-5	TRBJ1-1	CASTRDTEAFF
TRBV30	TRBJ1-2	CAWSVQGWDGYTF
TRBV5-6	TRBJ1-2	CASSFGGQGYTF
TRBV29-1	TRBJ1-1	CSVASGNTEAFF
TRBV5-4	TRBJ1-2	CASSLEAVSYTF
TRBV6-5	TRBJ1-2	CASSLLTGERYTF
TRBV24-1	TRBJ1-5	CATSPRGNQPQHF
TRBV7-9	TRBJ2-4	CASSDAGTGAGAKNIQYF
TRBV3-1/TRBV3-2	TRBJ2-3	CASSQEIPWDREVGDTQYF
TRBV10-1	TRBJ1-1	CASSSGDEAFF
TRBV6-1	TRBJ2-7	CASSEFYEQYF
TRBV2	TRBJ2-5	CASSDLAVGGRQETQYF
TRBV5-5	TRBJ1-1	CASSPRGTGEISLNTEAFF
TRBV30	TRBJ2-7	CAWSVIGGEQYF
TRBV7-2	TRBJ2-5	CASSFPIPETQYF
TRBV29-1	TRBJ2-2	CSGTGWSTGELFF
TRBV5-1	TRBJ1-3	CASSSYNTGGPGNTIYF
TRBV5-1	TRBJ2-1	CASSYGTFGDYEQFF
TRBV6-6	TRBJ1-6	CASSYGGADNSPLHF
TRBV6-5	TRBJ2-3	CASSSDSDTQYF
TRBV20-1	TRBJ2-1	CSVATNEQFF